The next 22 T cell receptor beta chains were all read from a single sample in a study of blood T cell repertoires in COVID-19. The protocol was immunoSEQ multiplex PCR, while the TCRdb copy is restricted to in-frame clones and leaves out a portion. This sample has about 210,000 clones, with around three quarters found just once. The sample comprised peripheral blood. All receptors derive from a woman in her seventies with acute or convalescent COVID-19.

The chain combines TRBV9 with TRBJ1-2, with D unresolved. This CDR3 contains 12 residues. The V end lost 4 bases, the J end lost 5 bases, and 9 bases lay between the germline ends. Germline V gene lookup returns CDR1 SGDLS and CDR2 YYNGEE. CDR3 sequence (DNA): TGTGCCAGCAGCTCGACTGCTTATGGCTACACCTTC. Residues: CASSSTAYGYTF.

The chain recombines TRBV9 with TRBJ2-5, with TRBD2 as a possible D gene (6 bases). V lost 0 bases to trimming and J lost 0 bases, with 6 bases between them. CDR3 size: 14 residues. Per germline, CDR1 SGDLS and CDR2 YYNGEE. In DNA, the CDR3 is TGTGCCAGCAGCGTAGGGGACTACCAAGAGACCCAGTACTTC. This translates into CASSVGDYQETQYF.

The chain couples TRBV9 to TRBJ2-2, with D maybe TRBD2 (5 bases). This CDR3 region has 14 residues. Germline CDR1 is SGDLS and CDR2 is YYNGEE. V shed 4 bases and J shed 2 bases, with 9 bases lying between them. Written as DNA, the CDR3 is TGTGCCAGCAGCTTCCGGGATAACACCGGGGAGCTGTTTTTT. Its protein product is CASSFRDNTGELFF.

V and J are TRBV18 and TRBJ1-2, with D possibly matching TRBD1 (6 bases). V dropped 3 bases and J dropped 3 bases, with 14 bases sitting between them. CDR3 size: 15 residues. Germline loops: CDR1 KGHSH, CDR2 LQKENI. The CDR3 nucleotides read TGTGCCAGCTCACCGCGAGGGGGTGAAGACTATGGCTACACCTTC. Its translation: CASSPRGGEDYGYTF. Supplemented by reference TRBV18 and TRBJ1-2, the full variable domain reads NAGVMQNPRHLVRRRGQEARLRCSPMKGHSHVYWYRQLPEEGLKFMVYLQKENIIDESGMPKERFSAEFPKEGPSILRIQQVVRGDSAAYFCASSPRGGEDYGYTFGSGTRLTVV.

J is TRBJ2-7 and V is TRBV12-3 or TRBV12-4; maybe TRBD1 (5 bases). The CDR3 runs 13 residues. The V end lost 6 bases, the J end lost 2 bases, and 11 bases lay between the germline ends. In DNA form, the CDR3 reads TGTGCCAGCAGCACAGGACACACCTACGAGCAGTACTTC. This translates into CASSTGHTYEQYF.

CDR3 residues: CASSLGTGTDTQYF. The CDR3 DNA is TGTGCCAGCAGCTTAGGTACGGGCACAGATACGCAGTATTTT. This sequence joins TRBV7-2 and TRBJ2-3; D is ambiguous. With 1 base removed from V and 1 base from J, the gap between germline ends came to 6 bases. The CDR3 sequence is 14 residues long. Looked up from germline, CDR1 is SGHTA and CDR2 is FQGNSA.

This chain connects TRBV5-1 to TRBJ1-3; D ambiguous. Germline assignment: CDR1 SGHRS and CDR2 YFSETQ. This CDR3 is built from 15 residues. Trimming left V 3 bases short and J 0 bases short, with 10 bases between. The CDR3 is CASSSLGDSGNTIYF. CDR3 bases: TGCGCCAGCAGCTCGTTGGGCGACTCTGGAAACACCATATATTTT.

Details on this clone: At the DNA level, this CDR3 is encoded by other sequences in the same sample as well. The CDR3 is CASSLRLAGGPDTQYF. For the CDR3, the DNA is TGTGCCAGCAGCCTCAGACTAGCGGGGGGGCCAGATACGCAGTATTTT. This chain connects TRBV13 to TRBJ2-3; TRBD2 aligns across 14 bases. Germline V gene data show CDR1 as PRHDT and CDR2 as FYEKMQ (reference sequence). The V gene end was trimmed by 5 bases and the J gene end by 4 bases; junction bases not matched to a gene: 5. The CDR3 covers 16 residues.

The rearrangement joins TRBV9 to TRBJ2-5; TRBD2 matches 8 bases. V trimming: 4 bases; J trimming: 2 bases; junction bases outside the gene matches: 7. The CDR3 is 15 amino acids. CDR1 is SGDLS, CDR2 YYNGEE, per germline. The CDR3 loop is CASSSFSGDQETQYF. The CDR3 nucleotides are TGTGCCAGCAGCTCCTTTAGCGGGGATCAAGAGACCCAGTACTTC.

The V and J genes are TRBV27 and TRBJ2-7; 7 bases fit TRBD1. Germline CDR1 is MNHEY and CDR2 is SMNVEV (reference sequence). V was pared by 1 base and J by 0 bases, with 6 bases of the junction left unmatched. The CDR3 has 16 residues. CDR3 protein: CASSLYVAGGSYEQYF. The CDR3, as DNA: TGTGCCAGCAGTTTATATGTCGCAGGGGGCTCCTACGAGCAGTACTTC.

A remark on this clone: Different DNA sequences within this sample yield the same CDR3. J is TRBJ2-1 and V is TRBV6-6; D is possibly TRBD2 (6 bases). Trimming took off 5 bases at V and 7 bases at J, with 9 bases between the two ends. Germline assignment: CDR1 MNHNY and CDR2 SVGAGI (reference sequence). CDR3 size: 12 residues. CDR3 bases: TGTGCCAGCAGTCGGGACTCGAATGAGCAGTTCTTC. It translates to CASSRDSNEQFF.

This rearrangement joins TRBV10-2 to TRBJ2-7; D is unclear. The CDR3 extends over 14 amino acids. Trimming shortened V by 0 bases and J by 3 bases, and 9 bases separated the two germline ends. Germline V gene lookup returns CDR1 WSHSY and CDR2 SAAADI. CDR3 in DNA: TGCGCCAGCAGTGAGTCGACACAGTACTACGAGCAGTACTTC. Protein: CASSESTQYYEQYF.

The CDR3 DNA sequence: TGTGCCACCAGTGGGTCAGGAATTAACTATGGCTACACCTTC. As protein: CATSGSGINYGYTF. The chain employs TRBV24-1 and TRBJ1-2, with D uncertain. The V and J ends lost 5 bases and 1 base respectively, with 10 bases between them. Germline values: CDR1 KGHDR, CDR2 SFDVKD. This CDR3 is 14 amino acids long.

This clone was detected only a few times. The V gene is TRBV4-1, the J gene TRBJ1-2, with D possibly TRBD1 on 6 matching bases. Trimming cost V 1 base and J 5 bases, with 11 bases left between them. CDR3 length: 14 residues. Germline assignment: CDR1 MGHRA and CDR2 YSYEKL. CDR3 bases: TGCGCCAGCAGCCAAGGGACAGAGGCATATGGCTACACCTTC. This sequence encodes CASSQGTEAYGYTF.

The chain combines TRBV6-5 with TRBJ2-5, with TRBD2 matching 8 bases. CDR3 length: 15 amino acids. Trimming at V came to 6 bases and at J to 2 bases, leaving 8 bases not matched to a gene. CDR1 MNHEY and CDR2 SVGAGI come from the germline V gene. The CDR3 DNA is TGTGCCAGCAGCTCTAGCGGGTGGTTACAAGAGACCCAGTACTTC. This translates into CASSSSGWLQETQYF.

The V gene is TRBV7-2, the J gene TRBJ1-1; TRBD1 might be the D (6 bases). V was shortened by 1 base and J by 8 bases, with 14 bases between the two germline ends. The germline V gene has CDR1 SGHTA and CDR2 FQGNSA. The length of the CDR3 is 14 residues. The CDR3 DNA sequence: TGTGCCAGCAGCTTAGAGTTTTCTACAGGGGAAGCTTTCTTT. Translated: CASSLEFSTGEAFF.

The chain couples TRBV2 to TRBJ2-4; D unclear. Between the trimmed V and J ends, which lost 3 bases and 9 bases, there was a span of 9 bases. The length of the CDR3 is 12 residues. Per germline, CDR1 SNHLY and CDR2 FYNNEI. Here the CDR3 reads CASSDEVAIQYF. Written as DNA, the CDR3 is TGTGCCAGCAGTGATGAGGTAGCCATTCAGTACTTC.

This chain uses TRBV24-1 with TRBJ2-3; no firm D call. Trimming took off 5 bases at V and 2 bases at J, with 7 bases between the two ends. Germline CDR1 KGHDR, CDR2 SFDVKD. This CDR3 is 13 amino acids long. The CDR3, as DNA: TGTGCCACCAGTGGTACTATCACAGATACGCAGTATTTT. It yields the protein CATSGTITDTQYF.

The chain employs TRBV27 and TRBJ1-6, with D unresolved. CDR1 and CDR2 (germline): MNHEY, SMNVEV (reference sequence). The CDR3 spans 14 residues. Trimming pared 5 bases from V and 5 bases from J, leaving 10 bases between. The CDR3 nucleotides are TGTGCCAGCAGTCCCCCAGGTGATAATTCACCCCTCCACTTT. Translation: CASSPPGDNSPLHF.

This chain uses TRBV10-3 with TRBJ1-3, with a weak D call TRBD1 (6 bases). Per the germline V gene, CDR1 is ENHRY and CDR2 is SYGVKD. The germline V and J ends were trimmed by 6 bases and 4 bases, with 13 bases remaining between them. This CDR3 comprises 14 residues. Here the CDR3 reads CAIRRDIGGNTIYF. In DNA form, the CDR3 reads TGTGCCATCAGACGGGACATTGGAGGAAACACCATATATTTT.

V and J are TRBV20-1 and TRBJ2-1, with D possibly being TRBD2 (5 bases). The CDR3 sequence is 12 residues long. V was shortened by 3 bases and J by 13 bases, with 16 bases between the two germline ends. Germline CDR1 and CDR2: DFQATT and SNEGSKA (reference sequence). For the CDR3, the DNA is TGCAGTGCTAGTGACGAGCCGCCGGGACAGTTCTTC. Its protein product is CSASDEPPGQFF.

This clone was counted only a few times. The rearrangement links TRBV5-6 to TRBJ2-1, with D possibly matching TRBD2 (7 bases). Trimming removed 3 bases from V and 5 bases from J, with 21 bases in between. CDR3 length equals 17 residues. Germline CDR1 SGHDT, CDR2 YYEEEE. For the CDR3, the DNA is TGTGCCAGCAGCTCACCCCCAGGGGACGCGGGGGACAATGAGCAGTTCTTC. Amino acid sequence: CASSSPPGDAGDNEQFF.